This T cell receptor (beta chain) was sequenced during a study of shared clonotypes between healthy human individuals. Repertoires were generated with immunoSEQ multiplex PCR, while TCRdb's copy carries only in-frame clones and drops some. The sample has roughly 570,000 clones; 95% to 98% are singletons. V lost 6 bases and J lost 2; bases outside the gene matches: 9. This CDR3 has 15 residues. CDR1 is MGHDK, CDR2 SYGVNS, per germline. Naive CD8 cells comprised CD45RO-negative, CCR7-positively selected cells, excluding terminally differentiated effector memory CD45RA+ cells. Sequencing was done on a sample of naive CD8+ T cells sorted from blood. The rearrangement uses TRBV25-1 and TRBJ1-2, with TRBD1 matching 7 bases. The clonotype originates from a man aged 30-40 years in good health. CDR3 region: CASSLGSDRNYGYTF. Written as DNA, the CDR3 is TGTGCCAGCAGCCTTGGCTCGGACAGGAACTATGGCTACACCTTC.